This T cell receptor (beta chain) was observed in a study of sequential checkpoint blockade in melanoma. This clone was counted between two and nine times. The treatment: randomized to nivolumab then ipilimumab (arm A) or the reverse (arm B). From thawed PBMCs, live CD3+CD8+ cells negative for CD19 and CD56 were sorted. The protocol was immunoSEQ multiplex PCR, while the TCRdb copy is restricted to in-frame clones and leaves out a portion. Among roughly 11,000 clones listed, just under 85% were seen once. The CDR3 totals 15 residues. V shed 6 bases and J 4 bases; nucleotides not matched to a gene: 6. Germline loops: CDR1 SGHDN, CDR2 FVKESK.

The source of this sequence is a human donor with melanoma. The sample consisted of CD8+ T cells sorted from blood (inferred from file names), taken from a patient given nivolumab and ipilimumab in sequence. The rearrangement links TRBV14 to TRBJ2-1, with 10 bases identical to TRBD2. The CDR3 DNA reads as TGTGCCAGCAGTTCAACTAGCGGGGTATACAATGAGCAGTTCTTC. Translation gives CASSSTSGVYNEQFF.